This T cell receptor (beta chain) derives from a study of cytomegalovirus exposure and HLA in healthy donors. A note on this clone: What it binds is unknown.

Regarding the study as a whole: No immune exposure information besides CMV serostatus was available. Highest at DRB1 and lowest at HLA-C, TCR association rates differed among HLA loci in a later analysis.

Germline V CDR1 and CDR2: SGHKS, YYEKEE (reference sequence). The CDR3 spans 15 residues. Trimming took off 4 bases at V and 7 bases at J, with 18 bases between the two ends. 13 Jbeta primers and 60 Vbeta primers were used for the PCR. Sequencing was performed with immunoSEQ multiplex PCR; in TCRdb, only in-frame clones are kept and a portion is missing. The repertoire holds roughly 160,000 clones, with around 85% as singletons. The chain recombines TRBV5-5 with TRBJ1-5; D is uncertain. Sequencing was done on a sample of PBMCs. The TCR sequence derives from a male donor in good health and CMV-seronegative. CDR3 residues: CASSPGRLHSQPQHF. For the CDR3, the DNA is TGTGCCAGCAGCCCTGGCCGGTTACACAGCCAGCCCCAGCATTTT. Filled out from reference TRBV5-5 and TRBJ1-5, the complete variable domain reads DAGVTQSPTHLIKTRGQQVTLRCSPISGHKSVSWYQQVLGQGPQFIFQYYEKEERGRGNFPDRFSARQFPNYSSELNVNALLLGDSALYLCASSPGRLHSQPQHFGDGTRLSIL.